This is a list of T cell receptor beta chains from one sample in a study of CD8 T cells in Susac syndrome. TCRdb called the immunoSEQ multiplex PCR reads again in MiXCR, with one record for every CDR3 protein. This repertoire shows some 150,000 distinct CDR3 sequences, 85% to 95% found once; its top ten account for around 0.21%. The material sequenced was CD8+ T cells from PBMCs. All receptors come from a human donor with multiple sclerosis. The CDR3 runs from the conserved cysteine through the conserved F or W. The D gene is left open where the match is weak. The size field is filled for only some rows; it gives once, few, many or a size class.

>TRBJ2-1|TRBV7-9|NA|once
TGTGCCAGCAGCTTGAACGGGGCCCGGAATGAGCAGTTCTTC
CASSLNGARNEQFF
>TRBJ2-1|TRBV10-1|TRBD1|once
TGCGCCAGCAGTGAAAGGACAGGGGTCGATGAGCAGTTCTTC
CASSERTGVDEQFF
>TRBJ2-7|TRBV7-9|NA|NA
TGTGCCAGCAGTTTGGGTCCCGAGCAGTACTTC
CASSLGPEQYF
>TRBJ1-2|TRBV2|NA|NA
TGTGCCAGCAACCCTAACTATGGCTACACCTTC
CASNPNYGYTF
>TRBJ1-1|TRBV15|NA|NA
TGTGCCACCAGCCACGGACGGCACACTGAAGCTTTCTTT
CATSHGRHTEAFF
>TRBJ2-7|TRBV9|NA|NA
TGTGCCAGCAGCGTAGATCCGACGCCCTACGAGCAGTACTTC
CASSVDPTPYEQYF
>TRBJ1-1|TRBV29-1|NA|NA
TGCAGCGTTGAGTTCCGGGACTTCAACACTGAAGCTTTCTTT
CSVEFRDFNTEAFF
>TRBJ2-5|TRBV7-2|TRBD2|NA
TGTGCCAGCAGCTTAGCCTTACTAGCGGGGGACTTACAAGAGACCCAGTACTTC
CASSLALLAGDLQETQYF
>TRBJ1-4|TRBV27|TRBD1|NA
TGTGCCAGCAGGCGGACAGGCGCTAATGAAAAACTGTTTTTT
CASRRTGANEKLFF
>TRBJ2-7|TRBV30|TRBD1|NA
TGTGCCTGGGGACAGGGAGCCTACGAGCAGTACTTC
CAWGQGAYEQYF
>TRBJ2-7|TRBV29-1|NA|NA
TGCAGCGTTGAAGATTTCCGGGAAAGCTCCTACGAGCAGTACTTC
CSVEDFRESSYEQYF
>TRBJ2-5|TRBV12-3/TRBV12-4|TRBD1|NA
TGTGCCAGCAGTTTAACAGGGGTGAGGACAGAGACCCAGTACTTC
CASSLTGVRTETQYF
>TRBJ1-1|TRBV25-1|NA|NA
TGTGCCAGCAGTGACGGTCACACTGAAGCTTTCTTT
CASSDGHTEAFF
>TRBJ1-1|TRBV9|NA|NA
TGTGCCAGCAGCGTAGGGGTAACGGGCACTGAAGCTTTCTTT
CASSVGVTGTEAFF
>TRBJ2-2|TRBV4-1|NA|NA
TGCGCCAGCAGCCAAGTTATGAGGAGACAGACGAACACCGGGGAGCTGTTTTTT
CASSQVMRRQTNTGELFF
>TRBJ2-1|TRBV4-1|NA|NA
TGCGCCAGCAGCCAAGAATCGGGTCTAAGACATGAGCAGTTCTTC
CASSQESGLRHEQFF
>TRBJ2-3|TRBV9|TRBD2|NA
TGTGCCAGCAGCGTAGGACTAGCGGCCACAGATACGCAGTATTTT
CASSVGLAATDTQYF
>TRBJ2-7|TRBV20-1|NA|NA
TGCAGTGCTAGACCGATAAGATATTACGAGCAGTACTTC
CSARPIRYYEQYF
>TRBJ1-1|TRBV30|NA|NA
TGTGCCTGGAGTGTACTGGTAGGGGCCACTGAAGCTTTCTTT
CAWSVLVGATEAFF
>TRBJ2-1|TRBV9|NA|NA
TGTGCCAGCAGCGTACGGACAACTTACAATGAGCAGTTCTTC
CASSVRTTYNEQFF
>TRBJ2-2|TRBV12-3/TRBV12-4|TRBD2|NA
TGTGCCAGCAGTTCAAAAAGCGGGGGGGCATTGGCCGGGGAGCTGTTTTTT
CASSSKSGGALAGELFF
>TRBJ2-1|TRBV5-4|NA|NA
TGTGCCAGCAGCTTGGAGAGGTACACCTACAATGAGCAGTTCTTC
CASSLERYTYNEQFF
>TRBJ2-7|TRBV27|TRBD2|NA
TGTGCCAGCAGTTCAGCGGGGCAAGAGCAGTACTTC
CASSSAGQEQYF
>TRBJ2-1|TRBV12-3/TRBV12-4|NA|NA
TGTGCCAGCAGGAATGAACAAACTAATGAGCAGTTCTTC
CASRNEQTNEQFF
>TRBJ1-1|TRBV12-3/TRBV12-4|NA|once
TGTGCCAGCACCTTTGGGAGCACTGAAGCTTTCTTT
CASTFGSTEAFF
>TRBJ1-3|TRBV9|NA|NA
TGTGCCAGCAGCGGCGAAGGAAACACCATATATTTT
CASSGEGNTIYF
>TRBJ1-2|TRBV12-3/TRBV12-4|NA|NA
TGTGCCAGCAGCCCTATAGGGTGGAATGGCTACACCTTC
CASSPIGWNGYTF
>TRBJ1-1|TRBV4-2|NA|NA
TGTGCCAGTTCTCCCCGTCCAGGGAACACTGAAGCTTTCTTT
CASSPRPGNTEAFF